These 23 T cell receptor beta chains were sequenced from one sample in a study of CD8 T cells in ankylosing spondylitis. Findings and limits, study-wide: Seemingly distinctive of ankylosing spondylitis blood was a TCR beta motif formed by eight highly homologous variants.

Their cognate antigens are unknown. MiXCR was run by TCRdb on the 5' RACE reads, yielding one entry per CDR3 protein. The sample lists 700,000 to 850,000 distinct CDR3 sequences, about 12% occurring once. Source material: blood, either unsorted or a sorted T cell fraction (not recorded which). The origin of the receptors is a male donor with ankylosing spondylitis.

This chain uses TRBV7-2 with TRBJ1-1; D gene uncertain. Trimming took off 0 bases at V and 6 bases at J, with 11 bases between the two ends. Germline-derived CDR1 and CDR2 are SGHTA and FQGNSA. This CDR3 is 14 amino acids long. Here the CDR3 reads CASSLAPTLSEAFF. The CDR3 DNA reads as TGTGCCAGCAGCTTAGCCCCAACATTATCTGAAGCTTTCTTT.

This clonotype was observed a handful of times. The gene calls are TRBV28 and TRBJ2-5; D possibly corresponds to TRBD2 (7 bases). Germline CDR1 reads MDHEN; CDR2 reads SYDVKM. This CDR3 has 14 residues. Trimming cost V 6 bases and J 4 bases, with 15 bases left between them. The CDR3: CASRPGGPIETQYF. In nucleotides, the CDR3 is TGTGCCAGCAGACCCGGGGGGCCCATAGAGACCCAGTACTTC.

The V gene is TRBV10-3, the J gene TRBJ2-3, with TRBD2 matching over 13 bases. J lost 6 bases, V lost 0 bases, and 6 bases had no gene match. Germline V gene data show CDR1 as ENHRY and CDR2 as SYGVKD. The CDR3 runs to 17 residues. The CDR3 DNA reads as TGTGCCATCAGTGAGTCCCTACTAGCGGGAGGGTACGATACGCAGTATTTT. This codes for CAISESLLAGGYDTQYF.

This clonotype was observed a handful of times. The gene calls are TRBV24-1 and TRBJ2-2, with TRBD1 as a possible D gene (6 bases). Trimming pared 0 bases from V and 4 bases from J, leaving 14 bases between. Per germline, CDR1 KGHDR and CDR2 SFDVKD. The CDR3 covers 17 residues. The CDR3 loop reads CATSDLGGHSATGELFF. The CDR3 bases are TGTGCCACCAGTGATTTGGGGGGACATTCGGCCACCGGGGAGCTGTTTTTT.

This clonotype was seen a few times. J is TRBJ2-7 and V is TRBV4-1, with a possible D match to TRBD2 (6 bases). The CDR3 has 14 amino acids. The V end lost 1 base, the J end lost 6 bases, and 13 bases lay between the germline ends. The V gene's germline CDR1 is MGHRA and CDR2 YSYEKL. The DNA for the CDR3 is TGCGCCAGCAGCCAAGTGACGGGGGACGGCGAGCAGTACTTC. It specifies CASSQVTGDGEQYF.

This clonotype was recorded at least ten times. The chain employs TRBV2 and TRBJ2-1; D is unclear. CDR3 length equals 11 residues. V shed 6 bases and J shed 8 bases, with 8 bases lying between them. The germline CDR1 and CDR2 sequences are SNHLY and FYNNEI. The CDR3 loop is CASSSLDEQFF. The CDR3 DNA sequence: TGTGCCAGCAGCTCTTTGGATGAGCAGTTCTTC.

This clonotype has a count of ten or more. The genes are TRBV29-1 and TRBJ1-1; no clear D. This CDR3 has 12 amino acids. The germline gives CDR1 SQVTM, CDR2 ANQGSEA. V was shortened by 7 bases and J by 3 bases, with 12 bases between the two germline ends. The CDR3, as DNA: TGCAGCGCTTGGGCTACAGACACTGAAGCTTTCTTT. Encoded protein: CSAWATDTEAFF.

This clonotype has ten or more counts. The J gene is TRBJ1-1, the V gene TRBV20-1; unclear D gene. CDR1 and CDR2 (germline): DFQATT, SNEGSKA (reference sequence). The ends were cut back, 6 bases at V and 0 bases at J, with 8 bases in the middle. The CDR3 has 12 residues. CDR3 region: CSASSLNTEAFF. DNA of the CDR3: TGCAGTGCATCTTCCCTGAACACTGAAGCTTTCTTT.

This clonotype was observed a few times. This rearrangement joins TRBV27 to TRBJ1-5; a possible D gene is TRBD1 (5 bases). This CDR3 spans 14 amino acids. Germline V gene data show CDR1 as MNHEY and CDR2 as SMNVEV (reference sequence). Trimming removed 5 bases from V and 6 bases from J, with 14 bases in between. This chain's CDR3 is CASSRGVGVQPQHF. CDR3 in DNA: TGTGCCAGCAGTCGAGGGGTGGGAGTTCAGCCCCAGCATTTT.

This clonotype came up a few times. The CDR3 DNA reads as TGTGCCAGCAGCTCTCCTGGGGGGACAGGGGGCGGAGGTGAGCAGTTCTTC. Protein sequence: CASSSPGGTGGGGEQFF. The chain joins TRBV7-3 to TRBJ2-1; 12 bases align to TRBD1. CDR3 length: 17 residues. CDR1 is SGHTA and CDR2 is FQGTGA in the germline V gene. V gave up 4 bases and J gave up 9 bases; unmatched junction bases: 13.

The J gene is TRBJ2-7, the V gene TRBV6-2 or TRBV6-3; 9 bases map to TRBD2. CDR3 length: 14 residues. V was clipped by 6 bases and J by 5 bases; unmatched bases: 8. Looked up from germline, CDR1 is MNHEY and CDR2 is SVGEGT. The CDR3 is CASSRSGSSHEQYF. In DNA, the CDR3 is TGTGCCAGCAGCCGTAGCGGGAGTAGCCACGAGCAGTACTTC.

This sequence joins TRBV5-6 and TRBJ2-3; 7 nucleotides align to TRBD1. With V trimmed by 4 bases and J by 3 bases, 8 bases remained unmatched. The CDR3 totals 15 residues. Looked up from germline, CDR1 is SGHDT and CDR2 is YYEEEE. The CDR3 bases are TGTGCCAGCAGCGCGCTGGGACAGAGGACAGATACGCAGTATTTT. This sequence encodes CASSALGQRTDTQYF.

This chain uses TRBV28 with TRBJ2-1, with D tentatively TRBD1 or TRBD2 (5 bases each). V was clipped by 4 bases and J by 6 bases, with 16 bases between them. The CDR3 consists of 15 residues. CDR1 is MDHEN and CDR2 is SYDVKM in the germline V gene. CDR3 residues: CASSWALGGSNEQFF. The DNA for the CDR3 is TGTGCCAGCAGTTGGGCCCTTGGGGGATCCAATGAGCAGTTCTTC.

The chain links TRBV20-1 to TRBJ2-6; D is unresolved. The CDR3 sequence is 13 residues long. CDR1 and CDR2 from the germline V gene are DFQATT and SNEGSKA (reference sequence). The germline V and J ends were trimmed by 6 bases and 1 base, with 7 bases remaining between them. This CDR3 reads CSAVQSGANVLTF. The CDR3 coding sequence is TGCAGTGCCGTGCAATCTGGGGCCAACGTCCTGACTTTC.

The chain carries TRBV4-2 and TRBJ2-3, with 8 bases that match TRBD2. Germline V lookup: CDR1 LGHNA, CDR2 YNFKEQ. CDR3 length equals 14 residues. V gave up 10 bases and J gave up 3 bases; unmatched junction bases: 9. The DNA for the CDR3 is TGTGCCACTAAAAAAGCGGGAGTGACAGATACGCAGTATTTT. Translated: CATKKAGVTDTQYF.

Ten or more counts support this clonotype. J is TRBJ2-1 and V is TRBV5-1; D unresolved. From germline, CDR1 is SGHRS and CDR2 YFSETQ. Trimming pared 0 bases from V and 2 bases from J, leaving 9 bases between. There are 15 residues in the CDR3. CDR3 DNA: TGCGCCAGCAGCTTGGCGGGTTCCCCCTACAATGAGCAGTTCTTC. It is translated as CASSLAGSPYNEQFF.

The chain links TRBV2 to TRBJ2-2, with D tentatively TRBD1 or TRBD2 (5 bases each). CDR1 SNHLY and CDR2 FYNNEI come from the germline V gene. The CDR3 is made up of 15 amino acids. The CDR3 DNA reads TGTGGCTCTCAAAGCAGGGACGGTAGTTACGGGGAGCTGTTTTTT. It codes for CGSQSRDGSYGELFF.

This chain connects TRBV5-6 to TRBJ1-1; D unresolved. CDR3 length: 13 amino acids. Germline assignment: CDR1 SGHDT and CDR2 YYEEEE. Trimming pared 4 bases from V and 9 bases from J, leaving 16 bases between. The CDR3 DNA reads as TGTGCCAGCAGCCTCCCGGCGGACTCGAAAGCTTTCTTT. Translated, it gives CASSLPADSKAFF.

This chain links TRBV12-3 or TRBV12-4 with TRBJ1-3; no firm D call. V was clipped by 3 bases and J by 0 bases, with 9 bases between them. CDR3 length: 15 residues. CDR3 in amino acids: CASSLDLDSGNTIYF. The DNA for the CDR3 is TGTGCCAGCAGTTTGGACTTAGACTCTGGAAACACCATATATTTT.

The chain links TRBV11-2 to TRBJ1-2, with D perhaps matching TRBD1 (6 bases). CDR3 length: 13 amino acids. Trimming stripped 2 bases from V and 5 bases from J, with 9 bases between. The germline V gene has CDR1 SGHAT and CDR2 FQNNGV. CDR3 sequence: CASSLRTEYGYTF. The CDR3 DNA reads TGTGCCAGCAGCTTACGGACAGAATATGGCTACACCTTC.

DNA of the CDR3: TGTGCCAGCAGACCGTCTAGCGGGGGTAACACCGGGGAGCTGTTTTTT. Translation: CASRPSSGGNTGELFF. The V gene is TRBV12-3 or TRBV12-4, the J gene TRBJ2-2; the match to TRBD2 covers 10 bases. With V trimmed by 6 bases and J by 2 bases, 6 bases remained unmatched. This CDR3 region has 16 residues.

The rearrangement joins TRBV20-1 to TRBJ1-5; a possible D gene is TRBD1 (6 bases). The CDR3 runs 19 residues. Trimming shortened V by 6 bases and J by 0 bases, and 27 bases separated the two germline ends. In germline, CDR1 is DFQATT, CDR2 SNEGSKA (reference sequence). The CDR3 DNA is TGCAGTGCCCCAGTGACAGGCCGCAACTTTCCTTATAGCAATCAGCCCCAGCATTTT. The encoded protein is CSAPVTGRNFPYSNQPQHF.

This clonotype occurred a few times. The chain carries TRBV5-6 and TRBJ2-3; D call uncertain. The V end lost 2 bases, the J end lost 5 bases, and 15 bases lay between the germline ends. The CDR3 extends over 15 amino acids. CDR1 and CDR2 from the germline V gene are SGHDT and YYEEEE. CDR3 loop: CASSLQRPSEDTQYF. Written as DNA, the CDR3 is TGTGCCAGCAGCTTACAGAGACCCTCCGAAGATACGCAGTATTTT.